This T cell receptor beta chain appears in the sequencing data of a study of blood T cell repertoires in COVID-19. Overall study context: Samples of COVID-19 (acute and convalescent) were obtained from the United States, Italy and Spain.

Recruits, aged roughly 18 to 95 years, lived in around 24 US areas. The trim removed 2 bases at V and 1 base at J, leaving 6 bases unmatched. Germline assignment: CDR1 SGDLS and CDR2 YYNGEE. CDR3 length equals 17 residues. Using immunoSEQ multiplex PCR, the repertoire was profiled, and TCRdb retains in-frame clones only, with some absent. The table records roughly 250,000 clones, approximately 83% of them present only once. The TCR originated in a woman aged 40 to 55 who had been exposed to COVID-19. Sample: PBMCs or T cells enriched from blood (not recorded which). This chain joins TRBV9 and TRBJ2-3, with 11 bases identical to TRBD2. The CDR3 spells CASSVLAGGLGTDTQYF. The CDR3 DNA follows: TGTGCCAGCAGCGTTTTAGCGGGGGGGCTGGGCACAGATACGCAGTATTTT.